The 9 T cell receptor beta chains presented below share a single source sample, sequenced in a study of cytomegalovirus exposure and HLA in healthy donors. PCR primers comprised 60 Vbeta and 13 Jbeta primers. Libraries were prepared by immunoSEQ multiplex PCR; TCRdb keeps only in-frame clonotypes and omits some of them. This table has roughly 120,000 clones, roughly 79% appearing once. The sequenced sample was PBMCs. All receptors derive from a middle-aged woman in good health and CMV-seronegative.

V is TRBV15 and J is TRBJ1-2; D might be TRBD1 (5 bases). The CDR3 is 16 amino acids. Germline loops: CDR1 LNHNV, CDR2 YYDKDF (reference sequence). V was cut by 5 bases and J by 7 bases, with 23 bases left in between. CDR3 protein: CATSGSLSGLVFGYTF. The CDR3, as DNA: TGTGCCACCAGCGGGTCACTATCAGGGCTGGTTTTTGGCTACACCTTC. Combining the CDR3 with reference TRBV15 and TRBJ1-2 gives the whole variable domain DAMVIQNPRYQVTQFGKPVTLSCSQTLNHNVMYWYQQKSSQAPKLLFHYYDKDFNNEADTPDNFQSRRPNTSFCFLDIRSPGLGDTAMYLCATSGSLSGLVFGYTFGSGTRLTVV.

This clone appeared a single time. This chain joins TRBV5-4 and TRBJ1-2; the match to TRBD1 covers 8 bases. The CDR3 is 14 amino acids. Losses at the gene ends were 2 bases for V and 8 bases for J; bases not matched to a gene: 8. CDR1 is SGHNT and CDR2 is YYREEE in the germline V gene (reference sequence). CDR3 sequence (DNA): TGTGCCAGCAGCTTCGACAGGGGCTATAAGGGCTACACCTTC. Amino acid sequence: CASSFDRGYKGYTF.

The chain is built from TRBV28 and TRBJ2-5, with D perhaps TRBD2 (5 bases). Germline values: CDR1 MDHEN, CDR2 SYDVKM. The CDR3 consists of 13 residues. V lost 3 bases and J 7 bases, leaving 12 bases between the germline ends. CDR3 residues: CASSFRGSWTQYF. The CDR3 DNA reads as TGTGCCAGCAGTTTTAGAGGGTCGTGGACCCAGTACTTC. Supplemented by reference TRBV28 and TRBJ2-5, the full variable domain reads DVKVTQSSRYLVKRTGEKVFLECVQDMDHENMFWYRQDPGLGLRLIYFSYDVKMKEKGDIPEGYSVSREKKERFSLILESASTNQTSMYLCASSFRGSWTQYFGPGTRLLVL.

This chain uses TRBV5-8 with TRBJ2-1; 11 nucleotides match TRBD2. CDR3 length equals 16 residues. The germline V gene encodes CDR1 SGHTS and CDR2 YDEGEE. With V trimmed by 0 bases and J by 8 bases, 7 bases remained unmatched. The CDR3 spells CASSLELAGAPHEQFF. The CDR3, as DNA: TGTGCCAGCAGCTTGGAACTAGCGGGGGCCCCACATGAGCAGTTCTTC.

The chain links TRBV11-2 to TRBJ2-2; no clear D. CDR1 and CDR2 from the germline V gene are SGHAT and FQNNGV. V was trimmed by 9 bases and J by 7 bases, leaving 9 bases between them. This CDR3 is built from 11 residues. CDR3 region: CASLQYGELFF. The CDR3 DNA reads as TGTGCCAGTCTTCAGTACGGGGAGCTGTTTTTT.

CDR3 in amino acids: CASSLDPGGPWETQYF. CDR3 coding DNA: TGCGCCAGCAGCTTGGATCCGGGAGGGCCATGGGAGACCCAGTACTTC. The V and J genes are TRBV5-1 and TRBJ2-5, with 8 bases that match TRBD2. J lost 5 bases, V lost 0 bases, and 9 bases had no gene match. Germline-derived CDR1 and CDR2 are SGHRS and YFSETQ. The CDR3 has 16 residues.

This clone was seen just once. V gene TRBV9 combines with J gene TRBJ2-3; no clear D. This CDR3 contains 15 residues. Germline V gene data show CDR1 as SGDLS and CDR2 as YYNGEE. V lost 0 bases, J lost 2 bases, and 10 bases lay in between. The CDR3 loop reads CASSVGVMFTDTQYF. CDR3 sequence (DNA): TGTGCCAGCAGCGTAGGAGTGATGTTCACAGATACGCAGTATTTT.

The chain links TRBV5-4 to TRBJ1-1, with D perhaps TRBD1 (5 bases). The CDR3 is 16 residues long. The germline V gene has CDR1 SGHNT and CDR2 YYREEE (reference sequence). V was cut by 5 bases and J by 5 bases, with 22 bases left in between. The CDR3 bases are TGTGCCAGCAGTTACCCTGGGGGGAACGGGTGGACTGAAGCTTTCTTT. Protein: CASSYPGGNGWTEAFF.

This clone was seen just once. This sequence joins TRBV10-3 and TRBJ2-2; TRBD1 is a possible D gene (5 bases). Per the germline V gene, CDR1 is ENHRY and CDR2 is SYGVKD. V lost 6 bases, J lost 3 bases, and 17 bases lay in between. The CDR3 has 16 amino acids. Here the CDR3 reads CAISERTIGDTGELFF. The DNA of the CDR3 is TGTGCCATCAGCGAACGGACAATCGGTGACACCGGGGAGCTGTTTTTT.